Shown below are 27 T cell receptor beta chains from a single sample sequenced in a study of blood T cell repertoires in COVID-19. Method: immunoSEQ multiplex PCR; TCRdb's copy keeps in-frame clones and lacks some. The profile shows under 300,000 clones, around 84% of them singletons. Sequences were obtained from peripheral blood. The source is a man aged 35-49 years who had recovered from COVID-19.

The CDR3 loop is CASSLRQQGNGYTF. The CDR3 bases are TGTGCCAGCAGCTTAAGACAACAGGGGAACGGCTACACCTTC. The J gene is TRBJ1-2, the V gene TRBV7-2; 7 bases are shared with TRBD1. Germline CDR1 SGHTA, CDR2 FQGNSA. The CDR3 covers 14 residues. J was trimmed by 8 bases and V by 2 bases; bases with no gene match: 8. Full variable domain (missing parts from reference TRBV7-2 and TRBJ1-2): GAGVSQSPSNKVTEKGKDVELRCDPISGHTALYWYRQSLGQGLEFLIYFQGNSAPDKSGLPSDRFSAERTGGSVSTLTIQRTQQEDSAVYLCASSLRQQGNGYTFGSGTRLTVV.

This clone was seen only once. The genes are TRBV9 and TRBJ2-1; unclear D gene. CDR3 size: 15 residues. Trimming removed 4 bases at V and 8 bases at J, with 19 bases between. The germline CDR1 and CDR2 sequences are SGDLS and YYNGEE. The CDR3 protein is CASSPTTPPLDEQFF. CDR3 coding DNA: TGTGCCAGCAGCCCGACGACTCCCCCCCTCGATGAGCAGTTCTTC.

This chain joins TRBV7-9 and TRBJ1-2; no clear D gene. V lost 3 bases and J lost 8, with 13 bases in between. This CDR3 has 13 amino acids. Germline V gene data show CDR1 as SEHNR and CDR2 as FQNEAQ (reference sequence). CDR3 protein: CASSFEGLGGYTF. Here the CDR3 DNA reads TGTGCCAGCAGCTTTGAGGGATTGGGCGGCTACACCTTC.

The J gene is TRBJ2-3, the V gene TRBV7-2, with TRBD1 matching 7 bases. The CDR3 extends over 15 amino acids. Trimming took 5 bases from V and 2 from J; bases not matched to a gene: 7. CDR1 and CDR2 (germline): SGHTA, FQGNSA. The CDR3 here is CASSTRGQATDTQYF. CDR3 in DNA: TGTGCCAGCAGCACCCGAGGACAGGCCACAGATACGCAGTATTTT.

This chain uses TRBV21-1 with TRBJ1-2; the table assigns TRBD1, which was not confirmed against the DNA. TRBV21-1 is assigned pseudogene status. The length of the CDR3 is 14 residues. CDR3 loop: CASSKRGTAYGYTF. The CDR3 DNA sequence: TGTGCCAGCAGCAAAAGGGGGACAGCCTATGGCTACACCTTC.

The genes are TRBV18 and TRBJ2-7; the match to TRBD2 covers 10 bases. CDR1 is KGHSH and CDR2 is LQKENI in the germline V gene. With 0 bases clipped from V and 4 bases from J, the junction kept 0 bases outside the gene matches. The CDR3 spans 14 residues. The CDR3 coding sequence is TGTGCCAGCTCACCACCTAGCGGGAGGTACGAGCAGTACTTC. Its protein product is CASSPPSGRYEQYF.

This clone was seen once. The CDR3 spells CASSPGGVNYGYTF. The DNA of the CDR3 is TGTGCCAGCAGCCCCGGCGGGGTAAACTATGGCTACACCTTC. The chain carries TRBV11-3 and TRBJ1-2; no definite D call. V was cut by 5 bases and J by 2 bases, with 12 bases left in between. CDR3 length: 14 amino acids. Germline CDR1 reads SGHNT; CDR2 reads YENEEA.

V and J are TRBV19 and TRBJ2-7; 12 bases line up with TRBD1. V trimming: 9 bases; J trimming: 7 bases; junction bases outside the gene matches: 7. Germline V gives CDR1 LNHDA, CDR2 SQIVND (reference sequence). The length of the CDR3 is 13 residues. The chain's CDR3 is CASRDRGLGEQYF. The CDR3, as DNA: TGTGCCAGCAGGGACAGGGGGCTCGGGGAGCAGTACTTC.

Here the CDR3 reads CASRARGQVEAFF. CDR3 coding DNA: TGTGCCAGCAGGGCCAGGGGGCAGGTTGAAGCTTTCTTT. The chain couples TRBV2 to TRBJ1-1; 8 bases are shared with TRBD1. V trimming: 6 bases; J trimming: 7 bases; junction bases outside the gene matches: 7. The CDR3 runs to 13 residues. CDR1 and CDR2 from the germline V gene are SNHLY and FYNNEI.

This clone has just one count. The chain employs TRBV27 and TRBJ2-1, with D possibly being TRBD2 (5 bases). CDR1 is MNHEY, CDR2 SMNVEV, per germline (reference sequence). This CDR3 is 14 amino acids long. Trimming left V 2 bases short and J 3 bases short, with 8 bases between. Here the CDR3 DNA reads TGTGCCAGCAGTTTACGGGGTGACTACAATGAGCAGTTCTTC. It translates to CASSLRGDYNEQFF.

The chain couples TRBV11-2 to TRBJ1-1; possibly TRBD1 for D (6 bases). Germline loops: CDR1 SGHAT, CDR2 FQNNGV. The CDR3 has 14 residues. Deletions cut 5 bases from V and 1 base from J, with 11 bases between. The CDR3 sequence: CASSPRGPNTEAFF. CDR3 DNA sequence: TGTGCCAGCAGCCCCAGGGGCCCGAACACTGAAGCTTTCTTT.

The gene calls are TRBV12-5 and TRBJ2-5; 10 bases fit TRBD2. In germline, CDR1 is LGHNT, CDR2 FRNRAP. The CDR3 is made up of 16 amino acids. J was trimmed by 2 bases and V by 0 bases; bases with no gene match: 3. The CDR3 bases are TGTGCTAGTGGTTTGGTACCGGGACTAGCGCAAGAGACCCAGTACTTC. Encoded protein: CASGLVPGLAQETQYF.

The chain recombines TRBV18 with TRBJ1-2; TRBD1 aligns across 7 bases. V lost 3 bases to trimming and J lost 2 bases; unmatched junction nucleotides: 3. This CDR3 is 14 amino acids long. Per germline, CDR1 KGHSH and CDR2 LQKENI. CDR3 DNA sequence: TGTGCCAGCTCACCCCCGGGACAGAACTATGGCTACACCTTC. Translating it yields CASSPPGQNYGYTF. Full variable domain (missing parts from reference TRBV18 and TRBJ1-2): NAGVMQNPRHLVRRRGQEARLRCSPMKGHSHVYWYRQLPEEGLKFMVYLQKENIIDESGMPKERFSAEFPKEGPSILRIQQVVRGDSAAYFCASSPPGQNYGYTFGSGTRLTVV.

The rearrangement links TRBV27 to TRBJ2-3; no clear D. V lost 1 base and J lost 2, with 10 bases in between. CDR3 length: 15 residues. From germline, CDR1 is MNHEY and CDR2 SMNVEV (reference sequence). DNA for the CDR3: TGTGCCAGCAGTTTATTTGCTGACATCACAGATACGCAGTATTTT. Its translation: CASSLFADITDTQYF.

The rearrangement uses TRBV3-1 (or the pseudogene TRBV3-2) and TRBJ1-2; 7 nucleotides agree with TRBD1. CDR1 LGHDT and CDR2 YNNKEL come from the germline V gene (reference sequence). The CDR3 runs to 13 residues. Trimming at V came to 6 bases and at J to 6 bases, leaving 7 bases not matched to a gene. CDR3 nucleotides: TGTGCCAGCAGACCCGACAGGGCCCATGGCTACACCTTC. It is translated as CASRPDRAHGYTF.

In the case of this clone: At one of its ends the junction is not consistent with the germline gene, which may arise from a read error. The chain couples TRBV7-2 to TRBJ2-3, with 8 bases that match TRBD2. Germline V gene sequence: CDR1 SGHTA, CDR2 FQGNSA. The CDR3 is 17 residues long. CDR3 protein: CASSLAVGLAFTDTQYF. The DNA of the CDR3 is TGTGCCAGCAGCCTAGCTGTCGGACTAGCTTTCACAGATACGCAGTATTTT.

This chain's CDR3 is CASSNSYNSPLHF. DNA of the CDR3: TGTGCCAGCAGCAACAGCTATAATTCACCCCTCCACTTT. V and J are TRBV2 and TRBJ1-6; D gene uncertain. The CDR3 runs 13 residues. Trimming removed 6 bases from V and 3 bases from J, with 6 bases in between. The germline gives CDR1 SNHLY, CDR2 FYNNEI.

The rearrangement uses TRBV6-2 or TRBV6-3 and TRBJ1-1; no clear D gene. CDR1 is MNHEY, CDR2 SVGEGT, per germline. The V and J ends lost 2 bases and 3 bases respectively, with 10 bases between them. There are 14 residues in the CDR3. The CDR3: CASSYGLADTEAFF. The DNA of the CDR3 is TGTGCCAGCAGTTACGGGCTCGCTGACACTGAAGCTTTCTTT.

This rearrangement joins TRBV19 to TRBJ2-1, with D unclear. The CDR3 length is 11 residues. Germline V gene data show CDR1 as LNHDA and CDR2 as SQIVND (reference sequence). Trimming took off 3 bases at V and 9 bases at J, with 6 bases between the two ends. Written as DNA, the CDR3 is TGTGCCAGTAGTATGGCCGTTGAGCAGTTCTTC. This sequence encodes CASSMAVEQFF. Full variable domain (rest looked up from reference TRBV19 and TRBJ2-1): DGGITQSPKYLFRKEGQNVTLSCEQNLNHDAMYWYRQDPGQGLRLIYYSQIVNDFQKGDIAEGYSVSREKKESFPLTVTSAQKNPTAFYLCASSMAVEQFFGPGTRLTVL.

V and J are TRBV5-4 and TRBJ2-2; 7 nucleotides agree with TRBD1. Trimming took 9 bases from V and 2 from J; bases not matched to a gene: 19. This CDR3 is 18 amino acids long. The germline gives CDR1 SGHNT, CDR2 YYREEE (reference sequence). CDR3 sequence reads: CATGSTRQGRGNTGELFF. CDR3 sequence (DNA): TGTGCCACCGGTTCTACCAGACAGGGAAGAGGAAACACCGGGGAGCTGTTTTTT.

As regards this clone: One end of the junction does not line up with germline, which may come from a read error. The chain carries TRBV4-3 and TRBJ1-2, with 10 bases lining up with TRBD1. The length of the CDR3 is 15 residues. Germline lookup yields CDR1 LGHNA and CDR2 YSLEER. CDR3 protein: CASSKERQGALGYTF. CDR3 DNA: TGCGCCAGCAGCAAAGAGAGACAGGGGGCGCTTGGCTACACCTTC.

The chain employs TRBV6-5 and TRBJ1-2; 10 bases agree with TRBD1. The germline V gene has CDR1 MNHEY and CDR2 SVGAGI. The V gene end was trimmed by 5 bases and the J gene end by 4 bases; junction bases not matched to a gene: 4. This CDR3 is 14 amino acids long. CDR3 coding DNA: TGTGCCAGCAGTCCTCGGACAGGGGGCTATGGCTACACCTTC. Translation gives CASSPRTGGYGYTF.

This chain links TRBV7-9 with TRBJ2-7; a possible D gene is TRBD2 (5 bases). Trimming took off 2 bases at V and 3 bases at J, with 14 bases between the two ends. Germline V CDR1 and CDR2: SEHNR, FQNEAQ (reference sequence). CDR3 length: 15 residues. CDR3 in DNA: TGTGCCAGCAGCTTAAGTGACGGACTCAACTACGAGCAGTACTTC. Encoded protein: CASSLSDGLNYEQYF.

The CDR3 DNA follows: TGCGCCAGCAGCTTTGGGCGGGGGGTCAGGGAGACCCAGTACTTC. Translation gives CASSFGRGVRETQYF. The V and J genes are TRBV5-1 and TRBJ2-5, with 8 bases identical to TRBD2. The germline gives CDR1 SGHRS, CDR2 YFSETQ. This CDR3 region has 15 residues. V trimming: 2 bases; J trimming: 5 bases; junction bases outside the gene matches: 8.

The rearrangement uses TRBV10-2 and TRBJ1-3; D is undetermined. V shed 4 bases and J shed 0 bases, with 13 bases lying between them. The CDR3 consists of 16 residues. CDR1 and CDR2 from the germline V gene are WSHSY and SAAADI. In nucleotides, the CDR3 is TGCGCCAGCAGTGGTTTGGAGGGTCACTCTGGAAACACCATATATTTT. This translates into CASSGLEGHSGNTIYF.

This clone has only a few counts. The rearrangement uses TRBV7-9 and TRBJ1-6, with unresolved D. This CDR3 is built from 15 residues. V was shortened by 1 base and J by 6 bases, with 10 bases between the two germline ends. The germline V gene has CDR1 SEHNR and CDR2 FQNEAQ (reference sequence). In DNA, the CDR3 is TGTGCCAGCAGCTTAGGAGACACCGTTAATTCACCCCTCCACTTT. This codes for CASSLGDTVNSPLHF. The full variable domain, with the rest looked up from reference TRBV7-9 and TRBJ1-6, is DTGVSQNPRHKITKRGQNVTFRCDPISEHNRLYWYRQTLGQGPEFLTYFQNEAQLEKSRLLSDRFSAERPKGSFSTLEIQRTEQGDSAMYLCASSLGDTVNSPLHFGNGTRLTVT.

The chain links TRBV10-3 to TRBJ2-1; D is perhaps TRBD2 (6 bases). This CDR3 region has 12 residues. Germline CDR1 reads ENHRY; CDR2 reads SYGVKD. V was shortened by 2 bases and J by 10 bases, with 9 bases between the two germline ends. The CDR3: CAISEPREEQFF. In DNA, the CDR3 is TGTGCCATCAGTGAGCCGCGGGAAGAGCAGTTCTTC.